The present T cell receptor (beta chain) was sequenced within a study of cytomegalovirus exposure and HLA in healthy donors. After removal of 0 bases from V and 10 bases from J, the junction contained 11 bases not matched to a gene. The CDR3 extends over 16 amino acids. CDR1 KGHSH and CDR2 LQKENI come from the germline V gene. In the PCR, 60 Vbeta and 13 Jbeta primers were used. Assay: immunoSEQ multiplex PCR; the TCRdb copy retains only in-frame clones and omits some. The sample has about 95,000 clones; under 85% are singletons. The TCR comes from a man aged 18 to 35 in good health and CMV-seropositive. V gene TRBV18 combines with J gene TRBJ1-1, with 10 bases identical to TRBD1. Sequences were obtained from PBMCs. The CDR3 reads CASSPPGDRGPGGAFF. CDR3 bases: TGTGCCAGCTCACCACCTGGTGACAGGGGGCCAGGAGGAGCTTTCTTT.